This T cell receptor (beta chain) was found in a study of shared clonotypes between healthy human individuals. Overall study findings and caveats: Unshared clonotypes carried lower generation probabilities than those common to all four donors.

On this clone itself: Its antigen is unknown.

TCRdb's table, derived via immunoSEQ multiplex PCR, lists solely in-frame clones and lacks some. The table lists about 2.3 million clones, more than 85% of them singletons. Germline V gene sequence: CDR1 SEHNR, CDR2 FQNEAQ (reference sequence). With V trimmed by 4 bases and J by 7 bases, 4 bases remained unmatched. The CDR3 has 16 residues. In the CD4+ fraction, cells were divided into CD45RA+ naive and CD45RA-negative memory subsets. The TCR comes from a man in his late teens or twenties in good health. Some clones in this sample may be carry-over from other donors' samples. The genes are TRBV7-9 and TRBJ2-1, with 16 bases aligning to TRBD2. Material for sequencing was naive CD4+ T cells from PBMCs. The sample's subset: CD45RA+ positively selected. CDR3 region: CASSSGLAGGENEQFF. As DNA, the CDR3 is TGTGCCAGCAGCTCGGGACTAGCGGGAGGGGAGAATGAGCAGTTCTTC.